A single sample gave rise to the 2 T cell receptor beta chains below, sequenced in a study of blood T cell repertoires in COVID-19. Using immunoSEQ multiplex PCR, the repertoire was profiled, and TCRdb retains in-frame clones only, with some absent. In the table there are some 130,000 clones, more than 75% of which are singletons. Sequencing was carried out using peripheral blood. These TCRs come from a man aged 55 to 70 who had recovered from COVID-19.

The sample holds a few counts of this clone. V and J are TRBV7-3 and TRBJ2-3; 7 bases are a match to TRBD1. Germline V CDR1 and CDR2: SGHTA, FQGTGA. This CDR3 has 15 amino acids. The V gene end was trimmed by 8 bases and the J gene end by 0 bases; junction bases not matched to a gene: 8. CDR3 coding DNA: TGTGCCAGCTCGAGACAGGGAACTAGCACAGATACGCAGTATTTT. It specifies CASSRQGTSTDTQYF.

The chain recombines TRBV27 with TRBJ2-2; 8 positions agree with TRBD1. The CDR3 is made up of 17 amino acids. Germline CDR1 is MNHEY and CDR2 is SMNVEV (reference sequence). V shed 1 base, J shed 5 bases, and the junction held 9 bases outside the gene matches. The CDR3 reads CASSLFLRQGSTGELFF. The CDR3 bases are TGTGCCAGCAGTTTATTTCTTCGACAGGGGAGTACCGGGGAGCTGTTTTTT.